This T cell receptor beta chain derives from a study of blood T cell repertoires in COVID-19 (dated by TCRdb to 2018 to 2021). A note on the overall study: Collaborator samples came from the United States, Italy and Spain and covered acute and convalescent phases of COVID-19. The material from the prospective study consisted of cDNA or gDNA derived from T cells, B-cell-depleted T cells, or PBMCs. The samples were drawn from two sources: the first 160 participants of the ongoing ImmuneRACE study, and 950 to 1,500 subjects contributed by 6 global collaborators. Where available, HLA class I and class II types were taken from metadata supplied by the sample provider and were not determined by assay-based typing. Sample metadata almost always included a de-identified subject ID, COVID-19 status, age in years and sex. The dataset comprised deeply sampled blood TCRbeta repertoires from subjects exposed to, actively infected with, or recovered from COVID-19. The repertoires were released in a freely available public database intended as a resource for research on the immune response to SARS-CoV-2.

On the study overall, not on this receptor specifically: Clinical and demographic metadata were provided uncurated, with the amount varying by source and participant.

Collaborating institutions collected whole blood in K2EDTA tubes following their own protocols. Collaborator samples were shipped for TCRbeta analysis as frozen whole blood, isolated PBMCs, or DNA extracted from either sample type. Trimming accounts for 4 bases at V and 6 bases at J, while the number of junction bases matched to no gene is 10. The CDR3 measures 15 amino acids from cysteine to phenylalanine. Only the CDR3 part of the read is kept: 45 bases, read in frame from the first base. The germline V gene specifies SNHLY as CDR1 and FYNNEI as CDR2. TCRbeta CDR3 regions were amplified from genomic DNA by means of the immunoSEQ Assay, a bias-controlled multiplex PCR. The source study handled its data this way. The number of nucleated cells in each sample was estimated by amplification of reference gene primers within the assay. To quantify the absolute abundance of each unique TCRbeta CDR3 rearrangement, sequence reads were collapsed and filtered. For each sample, productive Simpson clonality was calculated by taking the square root of Simpson's diversity index across productive rearrangements. TCRdb provides this immuneACCESS table in a form limited to in-frame rearrangements. Some clones are lacking; in checked studies, under half of them reflect an unresolved V gene, and why the rest are absent is not known. The V and J calls and clone size were taken over from that table, and D and trimming were inferred from the DNA. The sample data list about 33,000 clones, and around nine tenths of these were observed just once. The ten biggest clones cover about 13% of the sample.

In the case of this clone: Which antigen it targets is not known. No per-base quality is available; no much larger clone lies one base away.

The sequence was collected from a human donor in a cohort sampled during active COVID-19. Sequenced sample: peripheral blood. The V and J genes are TRBV2 and TRBJ2-7, with 9 middle bases fitting TRBD2. The CDR3 region: CASSGGGRALGEQYF. The nucleotide sequence reads TGTGCCAGCAGTGGGGGCGGGAGGGCCTTAGGCGAGCAGTACTTC.